Below, one T cell receptor (beta chain) is given with its context. These data originate in a study of blood T cell repertoires in COVID-19. About the research overall: COVID-19 samples collected from the United States, Italy and Spain covered acute and convalescent phases.

The germline V and J ends were trimmed by 7 bases and 0 bases, with 10 bases remaining between them. Germline lookup yields CDR1 WSHSY and CDR2 SAAADI. The CDR3 totals 14 residues. Repertoires were generated with immunoSEQ multiplex PCR, while TCRdb's copy carries only in-frame clones and drops some. The profile shows fewer than 650,000 clones, 70% to 90% of them singletons. Seattle patients were enrolled while actively infected and followed longitudinally. This chain uses TRBV10-2 with TRBJ1-3; the D is unclear. The sequence came from a woman between 45 and 65 years old with COVID-19, enrolled during active disease. The sequenced sample was peripheral blood. CDR3 residues: CASIDISSGNTIYF. CDR3 coding DNA: TGCGCCAGCATCGACATCTCCTCTGGAAACACCATATATTTT.